The clone carrying this T cell receptor (beta chain) was detected only a few times. Germline trimming cut 6 bases from V and 5 bases from J; bases unmatched to any gene: 7. The CDR3 is 14 amino acids. The germline CDR1 and CDR2 sequences are SNHLY and FYNNEI. These data come from a study of blood T cell repertoires in COVID-19. Clones were sequenced by immunoSEQ multiplex PCR, and TCRdb holds only the in-frame ones, with some missing. The sample yields 300,000 to 450,000 clones, 85% to 90% seen once. This TCR derives from a woman under 30 who had recovered from COVID-19. Sequencing was done on a sample of PBMCs or T cells enriched from blood (not recorded which). V is TRBV2 and J is TRBJ2-5, with TRBD2 matching 9 bases. CDR3 DNA sequence: TGTGCCAGCAGCGGCGGGGGGGCCGGGGAGACCCAGTACTTC. It is translated as CASSGGGAGETQYF.